These 27 T cell receptor beta chains originate from one sample sequenced in a study of response to subunit inactivated influenza vaccine. In TCRdb, the RT-PCR reads were re-called with MiXCR into one record per CDR3 protein. Here the sample spans roughly 700,000 distinct CDR3 sequences, roughly 14% being singletons. Sequences were derived from PBMCs from blood, sampled around two weeks before vaccination. The origin of the receptors is a man over 45 who received an inactivated influenza vaccine.

The table lists this clonotype with a few counts. CDR3: CASRVALTSTDTQYF. The CDR3 bases are TGTGCCAGCAGGGTTGCATTAACTAGCACAGATACGCAGTATTTT. This chain joins TRBV6-2 or TRBV6-3 and TRBJ2-3, with no clear D. CDR3 length equals 15 residues. V gave up 6 bases and J gave up 0 bases, with 13 bases separating them. CDR1 and CDR2 (germline): MNHEY, SVGEGT.

The chain links TRBV5-1 to TRBJ2-5; TRBD1 aligns across 8 bases. With 4 bases clipped from V and 2 bases from J, the junction kept 7 bases outside the gene matches. The germline V gene has CDR1 SGHRS and CDR2 YFSETQ. This CDR3 region has 15 residues. CDR3 region: CASSPARGRQETQYF. CDR3 nucleotide sequence: TGCGCCAGCAGCCCGGCCAGGGGGCGGCAAGAGACCCAGTACTTC.

This clonotype occurred a few times. The DNA of the CDR3 is TGTGCCAGCAGCCAAGGATCAGGCGGGTCCTCCTACGAGCAGTACTTC. Its translation: CASSQGSGGSSYEQYF. J is TRBJ2-7 and V is TRBV3-1, with TRBD2 as a possible D gene (5 bases). The CDR3 totals 16 residues. Germline CDR1 is LGHDT and CDR2 is YNNKEL (reference sequence). The germline V and J ends were trimmed by 1 base and 0 bases, with 13 bases remaining between them.

This chain joins TRBV10-2 and TRBJ1-2; D possibly corresponds to TRBD1 (5 bases). V lost 4 bases, J lost 7 bases, and 13 bases lay in between. Germline lookup yields CDR1 WSHSY and CDR2 SAAADI. The CDR3 spans 13 residues. CDR3 amino acids: CASSAPGRGGYTF. The DNA for the CDR3 is TGCGCCAGCAGTGCCCCAGGGCGCGGTGGCTACACCTTC.

The chain combines TRBV24-1 with TRBJ2-7; D is undetermined. The germline CDR1 and CDR2 sequences are KGHDR and SFDVKD. The ends were cut back, 3 bases at V and 0 bases at J, with 8 bases in the middle. This CDR3 spans 14 amino acids. CDR3 amino acids: CATSDQRSSYEQYF. The CDR3, as DNA: TGTGCCACCAGTGATCAACGTAGCTCCTACGAGCAGTACTTC.

Many counts were recorded for this clonotype. This chain uses TRBV28 with TRBJ2-1; D is perhaps TRBD1 (5 bases). V dropped 3 bases and J dropped 1 base, with 10 bases sitting between them. Germline assignment: CDR1 MDHEN and CDR2 SYDVKM. The CDR3 sequence is 15 residues long. The CDR3 coding sequence is TGTGCCAGCAGTTTTACAGGCCTTTCCTACAATGAGCAGTTCTTC. Translation: CASSFTGLSYNEQFF. The variable domain in full, with the rest retrieved from reference TRBV28 and TRBJ2-1, is DVKVTQSSRYLVKRTGEKVFLECVQDMDHENMFWYRQDPGLGLRLIYFSYDVKMKEKGDIPEGYSVSREKKERFSLILESASTNQTSMYLCASSFTGLSYNEQFFGPGTRLTVL.

This clonotype was detected only a few times. The genes are TRBV29-1 and TRBJ2-7, with D hard to call. This CDR3 is built from 12 residues. Deletions cut 0 bases from V and 2 bases from J, with 5 bases between. Looked up from germline, CDR1 is SQVTM and CDR2 is ANQGSEA. CDR3 bases: TGCAGCGTTGAAGACGGAACCTACGAGCAGTACTTC. Translation gives CSVEDGTYEQYF.

In this sample, this clonotype turned up many times. The V and J genes are TRBV20-1 and TRBJ2-5; a possible D gene is TRBD2 (6 bases). In germline, CDR1 is DFQATT, CDR2 SNEGSKA (reference sequence). CDR3 size: 11 residues. CDR3 coding DNA: TGCAGCTGGAGCGGGCAAGAGACCCAGTACTTC. This codes for CSWSGQETQYF.

This clonotype has more than one count but fewer than ten. Mismatch with germline at one junction end may stem from a read error. The genes are TRBV5-1 and TRBJ2-7, with D perhaps matching TRBD1 (5 bases). Per the germline V gene, CDR1 is SGHRS and CDR2 is YFSETQ. This CDR3 has 16 amino acids. This CDR3 reads CASTANVGPFSDEQYF. The DNA of the CDR3 is TGCGCCAGCACGGCCAACGTGGGGCCCTTCTCCGACGAGCAGTACTTC.

This clonotype was detected a few times. The gene calls are TRBV11-2 and TRBJ2-5; 13 bases match TRBD2. Losses at the gene ends were 5 bases for V and 5 bases for J; bases not matched to a gene: 8. The CDR3 length is 16 residues. The germline V gene encodes CDR1 SGHAT and CDR2 FQNNGV. In nucleotides, the CDR3 is TGTGCCAGCAGCCAAGGACTAGCGGGGGTCGGGGAGACCCAGTACTTC. Its protein is CASSQGLAGVGETQYF.

This chain joins TRBV24-1 and TRBJ2-3, with D unclear. The CDR3 runs 14 residues. CDR1 is KGHDR, CDR2 SFDVKD, per germline. Trimming left V 5 bases short and J 1 base short, with 9 bases between. The CDR3 reads CATSGPAGTDTQYF. CDR3 nucleotides: TGTGCCACCAGTGGACCCGCCGGCACAGATACGCAGTATTTT.

A few counts support this clonotype. This chain links TRBV20-1 with TRBJ2-1; 9 bases are shared with TRBD2. Germline V gene sequence: CDR1 DFQATT, CDR2 SNEGSKA (reference sequence). CDR3 length: 18 residues. With V trimmed by 6 bases and J by 5 bases, 20 bases remained unmatched. This chain's CDR3 is CSAGSGTSSGRINNEQFF. In DNA, the CDR3 is TGCAGTGCGGGGTCGGGGACTAGCTCCGGGAGGATTAACAATGAGCAGTTCTTC.

This clonotype was counted a few times. V is TRBV4-3 and J is TRBJ2-7; D is undetermined. The V gene's germline CDR1 is LGHNA and CDR2 YSLEER. V was clipped by 0 bases and J by 4 bases, with 16 bases between them. The CDR3 length is 16 residues. CDR3 residues: CASSQEFRSQWYEQYF. In DNA form, the CDR3 reads TGCGCCAGCAGCCAAGAATTCAGGAGTCAGTGGTACGAGCAGTACTTC.

This clonotype was detected a few times. This chain uses TRBV20-1 with TRBJ2-1; 11 positions agree with TRBD2. This CDR3 contains 16 residues. The junction had 12 bases not matched to a gene; V was cut back by 1 base and J by 10 bases. Germline V gene lookup returns CDR1 DFQATT and CDR2 SNEGSKA (reference sequence). CDR3 sequence: CSARGVVAGGVVEQFF. The DNA of the CDR3 is TGCAGTGCTAGAGGAGTGGTAGCGGGGGGGGTAGTGGAGCAGTTCTTC.

The genes are TRBV9 and TRBJ1-2, with D perhaps matching TRBD1 (5 bases). Between the trimmed V and J ends, which lost 3 bases and 5 bases, there was a span of 14 bases. The germline V gene has CDR1 SGDLS and CDR2 YYNGEE. CDR3 length: 14 residues. As DNA, the CDR3 is TGTGCCAGCAGCGGAGGAGACAGAGGTTATGGCTACACCTTC. Protein sequence: CASSGGDRGYGYTF.

The chain carries TRBV20-1 and TRBJ2-1; D may be TRBD1 (6 bases). The V end lost 4 bases, the J end lost 3 bases, and 10 bases lay between the germline ends. Germline values: CDR1 DFQATT, CDR2 SNEGSKA (reference sequence). The CDR3 has 13 amino acids. CDR3 DNA sequence: TGCAGTGCTAACAGGGCCCTCTACAATGAGCAGTTCTTC. Protein product: CSANRALYNEQFF.

The V and J genes are TRBV9 and TRBJ2-4, with 7 positions matching TRBD1. The CDR3 extends over 15 amino acids. The V segment lost 4 bases and the J segment 7 bases; nucleotides outside the gene matches: 11. In germline, CDR1 is SGDLS, CDR2 YYNGEE. The CDR3 reads CASSRSGDSPNIQYF. CDR3 in DNA: TGTGCCAGCAGCCGGTCCGGGGACAGTCCCAACATTCAGTACTTC.

The chain joins TRBV12-3 or TRBV12-4 to TRBJ2-7; 9 bases are shared with TRBD2. The CDR3 extends over 16 amino acids. The V gene end was trimmed by 4 bases and the J gene end by 2 bases; junction bases not matched to a gene: 9. The CDR3 protein is CASSSRAGGPTYEQYF. CDR3 in DNA: TGTGCCAGCAGTTCGAGAGCGGGGGGTCCAACCTACGAGCAGTACTTC.

The genes are TRBV24-1 and TRBJ2-1; the match to TRBD1 covers 8 bases. With V trimmed by 2 bases and J by 1 base, 6 bases remained unmatched. Germline V gene sequence: CDR1 KGHDR, CDR2 SFDVKD. The CDR3 is 17 amino acids. The chain's CDR3 is CATSDSPGQGSYNEQFF. Here the CDR3 DNA reads TGTGCCACCAGTGATTCGCCTGGACAGGGATCCTACAATGAGCAGTTCTTC.

V gene TRBV9 combines with J gene TRBJ2-5, with D hard to call. Germline V gene sequence: CDR1 SGDLS, CDR2 YYNGEE. Trimming pared 3 bases from V and 3 bases from J, leaving 9 bases between. CDR3 length: 13 residues. This CDR3 reads CASSDEPKETQYF. CDR3 nucleotide sequence: TGTGCCAGCAGCGATGAGCCGAAAGAGACCCAGTACTTC.

This clonotype turned up a few times. The CDR3 nucleotides read TGTGCCAGCGGATCCCCCGGGACAGGGGGATACGAGCAGTACTTC. As protein: CASGSPGTGGYEQYF. The chain couples TRBV28 to TRBJ2-7; 11 bases are shared with TRBD1. The germline V gene encodes CDR1 MDHEN and CDR2 SYDVKM. Germline trimming cut 8 bases from V and 4 bases from J; bases unmatched to any gene: 10. The CDR3 is made up of 15 amino acids.

This clonotype occurred a few times. The chain recombines TRBV9 with TRBJ2-1; D might be TRBD2 (6 bases). Between the trimmed V and J ends, which lost 3 bases and 10 bases, there was a span of 17 bases. Germline loops: CDR1 SGDLS, CDR2 YYNGEE. The CDR3 runs to 14 residues. The CDR3 is CASSDGTVAKEQFF. The CDR3 coding sequence is TGTGCCAGCAGCGATGGGACTGTTGCCAAAGAGCAGTTCTTC. The whole variable domain, remainder taken from reference TRBV9 and TRBJ2-1, is DSGVTQTPKHLITATGQRVTLRCSPRSGDLSVYWYQQSLDQGLQFLIQYYNGEERAKGNILERFSAQQFPDLHSELNLSSLELGDSALYFCASSDGTVAKEQFFGPGTRLTVL.

The chain combines TRBV5-1 with TRBJ2-2, with 9 bases that match TRBD2. Germline CDR1 reads SGHRS; CDR2 reads YFSETQ. V lost 7 bases to trimming and J lost 1 base; unmatched junction nucleotides: 5. The CDR3 loop spans 15 amino acids. DNA of the CDR3: TGCGCCAGCTCTAAGACTAGCGGGAACACCGGGGAGCTGTTTTTT. This sequence encodes CASSKTSGNTGELFF.

This clonotype turned up a few times. The chain carries TRBV28 and TRBJ1-4; D call uncertain. The CDR3 runs 15 residues. Trimming left V 6 bases short and J 6 bases short, with 17 bases between. CDR1 MDHEN and CDR2 SYDVKM come from the germline V gene. CDR3 DNA sequence: TGTGCCAGCAGCCAACCTCCGCAGTCGCATGAAAAACTGTTTTTT. As protein: CASSQPPQSHEKLFF.

This clonotype was recorded a few times. V gene TRBV18 combines with J gene TRBJ1-3; D uncertain. V shed 3 bases and J shed 4 bases, with 13 bases lying between them. The CDR3 sequence is 15 residues long. Per the germline V gene, CDR1 is KGHSH and CDR2 is LQKENI. The CDR3 coding sequence is TGTGCCAGCTCACCTGGACTGGTCGGAGGAAACACCATATATTTT. It yields the protein CASSPGLVGGNTIYF.

The CDR3 loop reads CASSPKGLARNTGELFF. Written as DNA, the CDR3 is TGTGCCAGCAGCCCAAAGGGACTAGCTAGGAACACCGGGGAGCTGTTTTTT. The chain combines TRBV7-2 with TRBJ2-2; 9 nucleotides align to TRBD2. V lost 5 bases, J lost 1 base, and 8 bases stayed unmatched. CDR3 length equals 17 residues. The germline V gene has CDR1 SGHTA and CDR2 FQGNSA.

This clonotype was seen only a few times. The chain carries TRBV5-1 and TRBJ2-2, with a possible D match to TRBD2 (5 bases). Germline V lookup: CDR1 SGHRS, CDR2 YFSETQ. V was trimmed by 6 bases and J by 0 bases, leaving 18 bases between them. The CDR3 is 17 residues long. CDR3 sequence (DNA): TGCGCCAGCATTTCCCCTAGCAGACATACGAACACCGGGGAGCTGTTTTTT. Residues: CASISPSRHTNTGELFF.